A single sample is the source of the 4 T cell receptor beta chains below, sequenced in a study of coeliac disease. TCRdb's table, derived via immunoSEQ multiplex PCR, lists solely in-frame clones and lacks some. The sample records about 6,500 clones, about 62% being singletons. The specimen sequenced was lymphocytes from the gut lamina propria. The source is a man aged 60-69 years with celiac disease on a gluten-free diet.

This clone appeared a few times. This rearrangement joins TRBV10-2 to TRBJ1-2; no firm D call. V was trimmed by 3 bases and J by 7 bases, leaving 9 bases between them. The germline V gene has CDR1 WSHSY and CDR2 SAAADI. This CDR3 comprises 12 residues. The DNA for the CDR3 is TGCGCCAGCAGTGACAGGTCTGGTGGCTACACCTTC. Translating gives CASSDRSGGYTF.

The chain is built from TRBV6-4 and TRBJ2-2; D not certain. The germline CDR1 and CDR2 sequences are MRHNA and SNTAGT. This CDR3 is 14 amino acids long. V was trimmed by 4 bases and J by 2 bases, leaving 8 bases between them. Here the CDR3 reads CASSVWQNTGELFF. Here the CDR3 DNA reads TGTGCCAGCAGTGTTTGGCAAAACACCGGGGAGCTGTTTTTT.

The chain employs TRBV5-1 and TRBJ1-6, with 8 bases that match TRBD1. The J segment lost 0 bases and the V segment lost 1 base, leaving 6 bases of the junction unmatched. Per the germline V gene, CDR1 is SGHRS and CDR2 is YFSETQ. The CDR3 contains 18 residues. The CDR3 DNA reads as TGCGCCAGCAGCTTGACGGACAGGGTGAGCTCCTATAATTCACCCCTCCACTTT. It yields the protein CASSLTDRVSSYNSPLHF. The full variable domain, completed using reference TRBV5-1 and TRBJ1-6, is KAGVTQTPRYLIKTRGQQVTLSCSPISGHRSVSWYQQTPGQGLQFLFEYFSETQRNKGNFPGRFSGRQFSNSRSEMNVSTLELGDSALYLCASSLTDRVSSYNSPLHFGNGTRLTVT.

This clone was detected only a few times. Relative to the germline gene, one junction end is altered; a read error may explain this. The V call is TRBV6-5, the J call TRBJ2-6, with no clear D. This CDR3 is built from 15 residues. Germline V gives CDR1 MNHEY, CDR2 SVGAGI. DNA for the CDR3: TGTGCCAGCAATTACCTCGGGTCTGGGGCCAACGTCCTGACTTTC. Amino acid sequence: CASNYLGSGANVLTF.